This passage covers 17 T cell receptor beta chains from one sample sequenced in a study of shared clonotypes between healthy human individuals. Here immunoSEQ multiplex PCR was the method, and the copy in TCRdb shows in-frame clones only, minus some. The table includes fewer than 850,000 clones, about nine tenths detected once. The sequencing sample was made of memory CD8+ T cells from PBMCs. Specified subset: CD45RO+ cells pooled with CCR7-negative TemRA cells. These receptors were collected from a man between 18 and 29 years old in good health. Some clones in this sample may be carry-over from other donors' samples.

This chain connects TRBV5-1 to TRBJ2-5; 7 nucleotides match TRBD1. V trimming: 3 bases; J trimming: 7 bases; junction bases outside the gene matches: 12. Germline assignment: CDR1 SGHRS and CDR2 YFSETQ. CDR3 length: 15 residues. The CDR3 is CASSSRDSNYGTQYF. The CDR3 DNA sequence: TGCGCCAGCAGCTCCCGGGACAGTAACTACGGGACCCAGTACTTC. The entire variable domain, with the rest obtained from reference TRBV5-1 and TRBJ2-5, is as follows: KAGVTQTPRYLIKTRGQQVTLSCSPISGHRSVSWYQQTPGQGLQFLFEYFSETQRNKGNFPGRFSGRQFSNSRSEMNVSTLELGDSALYLCASSSRDSNYGTQYFGPGTRLLVL.

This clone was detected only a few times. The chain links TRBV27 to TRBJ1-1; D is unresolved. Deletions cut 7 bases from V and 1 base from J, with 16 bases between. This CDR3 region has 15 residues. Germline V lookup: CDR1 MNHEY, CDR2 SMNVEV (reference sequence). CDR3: CASKLTWAPNTEAFF. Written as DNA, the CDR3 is TGTGCCAGCAAACTCACCTGGGCCCCGAACACTGAAGCTTTCTTT.

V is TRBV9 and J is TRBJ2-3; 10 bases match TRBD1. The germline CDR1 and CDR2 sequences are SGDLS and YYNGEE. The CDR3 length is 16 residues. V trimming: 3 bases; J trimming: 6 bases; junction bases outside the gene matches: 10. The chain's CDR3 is CASSASGQGGSDTQYF. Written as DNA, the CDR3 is TGTGCCAGCAGCGCCTCAGGACAGGGGGGGAGCGATACGCAGTATTTT.

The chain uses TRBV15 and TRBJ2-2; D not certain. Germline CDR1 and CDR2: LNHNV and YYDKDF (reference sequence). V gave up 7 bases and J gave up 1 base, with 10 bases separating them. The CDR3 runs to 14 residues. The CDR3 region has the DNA TGTGCCACCATGGGCCCGCTGAACACCGGGGAGCTGTTTTTT. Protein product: CATMGPLNTGELFF.

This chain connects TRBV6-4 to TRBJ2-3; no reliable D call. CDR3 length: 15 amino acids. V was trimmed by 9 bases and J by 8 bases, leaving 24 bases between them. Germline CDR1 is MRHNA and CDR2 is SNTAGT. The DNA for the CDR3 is TGTGCCAGACTCTCCACCAGCAGTAGGGCGCGTACGCAGTATTTT. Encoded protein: CARLSTSSRARTQYF.

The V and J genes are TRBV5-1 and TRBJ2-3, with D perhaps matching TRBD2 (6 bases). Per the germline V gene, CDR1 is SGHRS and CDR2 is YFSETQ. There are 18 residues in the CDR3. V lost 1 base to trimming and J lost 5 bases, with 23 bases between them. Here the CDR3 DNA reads TGCGCCAGCAGCTTGATGGAAATGGGGGTATGGAGGGGAGATACGCAGTATTTT. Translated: CASSLMEMGVWRGDTQYF. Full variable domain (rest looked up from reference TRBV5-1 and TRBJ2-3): KAGVTQTPRYLIKTRGQQVTLSCSPISGHRSVSWYQQTPGQGLQFLFEYFSETQRNKGNFPGRFSGRQFSNSRSEMNVSTLELGDSALYLCASSLMEMGVWRGDTQYFGPGTRLTVL.

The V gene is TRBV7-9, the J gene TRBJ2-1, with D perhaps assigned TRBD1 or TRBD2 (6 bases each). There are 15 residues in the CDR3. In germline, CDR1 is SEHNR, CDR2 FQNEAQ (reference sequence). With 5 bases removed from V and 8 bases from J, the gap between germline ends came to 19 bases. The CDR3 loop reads CASSQDGLGGDEQFF. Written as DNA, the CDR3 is TGTGCCAGCAGCCAAGACGGATTGGGGGGCGATGAGCAGTTCTTC.

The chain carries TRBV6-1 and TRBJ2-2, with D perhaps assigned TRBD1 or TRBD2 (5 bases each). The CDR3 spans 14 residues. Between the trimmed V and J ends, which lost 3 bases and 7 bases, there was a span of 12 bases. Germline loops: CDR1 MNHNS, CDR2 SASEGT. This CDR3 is CASSDLRGGGELFF. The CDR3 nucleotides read TGTGCCAGCAGTGACCTTCGGGGCGGCGGGGAGCTGTTTTTT.

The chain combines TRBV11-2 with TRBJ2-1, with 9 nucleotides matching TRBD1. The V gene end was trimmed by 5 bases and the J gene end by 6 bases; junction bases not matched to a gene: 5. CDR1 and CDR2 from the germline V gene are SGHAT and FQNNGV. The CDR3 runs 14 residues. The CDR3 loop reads CASSTPGQGNEQFF. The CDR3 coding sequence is TGTGCCAGCAGCACCCCGGGACAGGGCAATGAGCAGTTCTTC.

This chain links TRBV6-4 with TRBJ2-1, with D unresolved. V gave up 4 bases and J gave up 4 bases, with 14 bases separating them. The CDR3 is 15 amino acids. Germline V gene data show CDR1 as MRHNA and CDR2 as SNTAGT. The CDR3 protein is CASSAPKGGYNEQFF. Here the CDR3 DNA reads TGTGCCAGCAGTGCCCCCAAGGGTGGATACAATGAGCAGTTCTTC.

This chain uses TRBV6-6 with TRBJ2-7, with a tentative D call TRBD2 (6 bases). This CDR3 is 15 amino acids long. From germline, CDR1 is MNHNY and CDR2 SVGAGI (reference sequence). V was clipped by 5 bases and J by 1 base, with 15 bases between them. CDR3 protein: CASSDPRGRSYEQYF. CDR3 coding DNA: TGTGCCAGCAGTGACCCCCGGGGGAGGTCCTACGAGCAGTACTTC.

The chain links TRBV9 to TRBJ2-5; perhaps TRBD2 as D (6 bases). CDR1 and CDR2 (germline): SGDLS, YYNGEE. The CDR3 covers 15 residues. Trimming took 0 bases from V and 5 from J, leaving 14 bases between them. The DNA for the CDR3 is TGTGCCAGCAGCGTAGTCCCCAAACGGGGGGAGACCCAGTACTTC. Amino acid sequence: CASSVVPKRGETQYF. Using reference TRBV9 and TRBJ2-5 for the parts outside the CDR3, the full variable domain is DSGVTQTPKHLITATGQRVTLRCSPRSGDLSVYWYQQSLDQGLQFLIQYYNGEERAKGNILERFSAQQFPDLHSELNLSSLELGDSALYFCASSVVPKRGETQYFGPGTRLLVL.

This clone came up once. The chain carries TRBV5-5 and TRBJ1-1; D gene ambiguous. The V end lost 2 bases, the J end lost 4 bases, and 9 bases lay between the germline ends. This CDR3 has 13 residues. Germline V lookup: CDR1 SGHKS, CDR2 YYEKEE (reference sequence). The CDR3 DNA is TGTGCCAGCAGCTTCCTAGTTAGCACTGAAGCTTTCTTT. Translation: CASSFLVSTEAFF.

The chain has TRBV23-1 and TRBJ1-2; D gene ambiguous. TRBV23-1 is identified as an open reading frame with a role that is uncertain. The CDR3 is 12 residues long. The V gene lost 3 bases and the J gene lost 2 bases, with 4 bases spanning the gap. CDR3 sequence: CASSHENYGYTF. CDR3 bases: TGCGCCAGCAGTCACGAGAACTATGGCTACACCTTC.

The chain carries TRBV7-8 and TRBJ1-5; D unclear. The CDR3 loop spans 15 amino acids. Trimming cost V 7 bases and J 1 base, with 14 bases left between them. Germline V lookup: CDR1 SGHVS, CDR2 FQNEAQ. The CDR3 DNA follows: TGTGCCAGCACGCTCTGGGCCCTAAGCAATCAGCCCCAGCATTTT. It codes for CASTLWALSNQPQHF.

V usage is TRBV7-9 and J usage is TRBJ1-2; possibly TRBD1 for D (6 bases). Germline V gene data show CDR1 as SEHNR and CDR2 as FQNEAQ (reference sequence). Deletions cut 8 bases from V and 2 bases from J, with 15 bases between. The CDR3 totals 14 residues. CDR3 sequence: CASVPGATNYGYTF. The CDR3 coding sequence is TGTGCCAGCGTCCCAGGGGCGACCAACTATGGCTACACCTTC.

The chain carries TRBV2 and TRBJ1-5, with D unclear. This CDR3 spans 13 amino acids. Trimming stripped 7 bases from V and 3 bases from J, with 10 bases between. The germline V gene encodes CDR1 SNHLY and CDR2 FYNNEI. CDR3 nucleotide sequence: TGTGCCAGCAATACAGAATCCAATCAGCCCCAGCATTTT. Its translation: CASNTESNQPQHF.